Below are 27 T cell receptor beta chains sequenced from a single sample in a study of blood T cells in healthy people across ages. Using a J-beta primer mix together with a sample-barcoded 5' primer, a second PCR was run for about 6 to 12 cycles. Via MiXCR, TCRdb re-called the 5' RACE reads, giving one row per CDR3 protein. The table lists 800,000 to 900,000 distinct CDR3 sequences, around 62% of them singletons, with 25% to 30% in the top ten. Sequenced sample: blood. The receptors here all came from a young man in good health.

The V call is TRBV6-2 or TRBV6-3, the J call TRBJ2-6; no firm D call. Germline V gives CDR1 MNHEY, CDR2 SVGEGT. The CDR3 is 13 residues long. Trimming left V 2 bases short and J 4 bases short, with 3 bases between. CDR3 sequence (DNA): TGTGCCAGCAGTTACCCCGGGGCCAACGTCCTGACTTTC. Its protein product is CASSYPGANVLTF.

This rearrangement joins TRBV9 to TRBJ2-1; D unresolved. The CDR3 spans 13 residues. V gave up 4 bases and J gave up 4 bases, with 9 bases separating them. CDR1 and CDR2 from the germline V gene are SGDLS and YYNGEE. The CDR3 DNA is TGTGCCAGCAGCTCCCCGAGGTACAATGAGCAGTTCTTC. This sequence encodes CASSSPRYNEQFF.

The V call is TRBV20-1, the J call TRBJ2-5; 10 bases agree with TRBD2. The DNA end lines up better with TRBJ2-7; the J call may be wrong. CDR1 is DFQATT and CDR2 is SNEGSKA in the germline V gene (reference sequence). This CDR3 has 13 amino acids. CDR3 nucleotides: TGCAGTGCTAGTAGTCTAGCGGGGGACGAGCAGTACTTC. Translating gives CSASSLAGDEQYF.

The rearrangement links TRBV6-6 to TRBJ2-7, with a possible D match to TRBD1 (6 bases). This CDR3 contains 16 residues. Trimming took 2 bases from V and 1 from J, leaving 15 bases between them. Germline CDR1 reads MNHNY; CDR2 reads SVGAGI (reference sequence). The CDR3 spells CASSYPDRKISYEQYF. The CDR3 nucleotides read TGTGCCAGCAGTTACCCTGACAGGAAGATATCCTACGAGCAGTACTTC.

The chain uses TRBV4-3 and TRBJ2-1, with 13 bases fitting TRBD2. CDR1 is LGHNA, CDR2 YSLEER, per germline. The ends lost 5 bases at V and 8 bases at J; junction bases unmatched: 12. This CDR3 contains 17 residues. CDR3 amino acids: CASSVRPTSGGAYEQFF. The CDR3 DNA sequence: TGCGCCAGCAGCGTCCGACCCACTAGCGGGGGGGCCTATGAGCAGTTCTTC.

J is TRBJ2-7 and V is TRBV10-3; a weak D match, TRBD1 (6 bases). The CDR3 has 15 residues. Trimming left V 2 bases short and J 2 bases short, with 13 bases between. Germline V gene data show CDR1 as ENHRY and CDR2 as SYGVKD. The CDR3 coding sequence is TGTGCCATCAGTGAGGGACAGCTAAAAGCCTACGAGCAGTACTTC. The encoded protein is CAISEGQLKAYEQYF.

The CDR3: CASSNKIELAWPSTDTQYF. CDR3 in DNA: TGCGCCAGCAGCAACAAGATTGAACTAGCGTGGCCTAGCACAGATACGCAGTATTTT. The chain recombines TRBV4-3 with TRBJ2-3, with 7 bases aligning to TRBD2. The germline V gene has CDR1 LGHNA and CDR2 YSLEER. The ends lost 5 bases at V and 0 bases at J; junction bases unmatched: 17. This CDR3 has 19 residues.

This clonotype has more than one count but fewer than ten. The gene calls are TRBV9 and TRBJ2-5; the D gene is possibly TRBD2 (6 bases). The CDR3 loop spans 15 amino acids. The germline gives CDR1 SGDLS, CDR2 YYNGEE. The ends were cut back, 5 bases at V and 5 bases at J, with 19 bases in the middle. CDR3 bases: TGTGCCAGCAGTGGTAGCGGACAATCTTGGGAGACCCAGTACTTC. It translates to CASSGSGQSWETQYF. Using reference TRBV9 and TRBJ2-5 for the parts outside the CDR3, the full variable domain is DSGVTQTPKHLITATGQRVTLRCSPRSGDLSVYWYQQSLDQGLQFLIQYYNGEERAKGNILERFSAQQFPDLHSELNLSSLELGDSALYFCASSGSGQSWETQYFGPGTRLLVL.

V is TRBV6-6 and J is TRBJ2-1; TRBD1 might be the D (6 bases). The CDR3 sequence is 16 residues long. With 7 bases removed from V and 7 bases from J, the gap between germline ends came to 23 bases. In germline, CDR1 is MNHNY, CDR2 SVGAGI (reference sequence). CDR3 residues: CASNLGLGAGVNEQFF. CDR3 coding DNA: TGTGCCAGCAACTTGGGATTGGGGGCAGGGGTGAATGAGCAGTTCTTC.

The chain carries TRBV20-1 and TRBJ2-6; 8 bases match TRBD2. There are 17 residues in the CDR3. Germline loops: CDR1 DFQATT, CDR2 SNEGSKA (reference sequence). V dropped 6 bases and J dropped 1; count of bases not matched to a gene: 11. In DNA, the CDR3 is TGCAGTGCGAGATGGCTAGCGGGCCCATCTGGGGCCAACGTCCTGACTTTC. Protein sequence: CSARWLAGPSGANVLTF.

The gene calls are TRBV27 and TRBJ2-5, with D possibly TRBD1 on 6 matching bases. Judging by the DNA end, TRBJ2-7 fits better; the J call may be wrong. The germline CDR1 and CDR2 sequences are MNHEY and SMNVEV (reference sequence). This CDR3 is 17 amino acids long. CDR3 residues: CASSLSRWDTLAYEQYF. CDR3 DNA sequence: TGTGCCAGCAGTTTAAGCCGATGGGACACTCTAGCCTACGAGCAGTACTTC.

The rearrangement joins TRBV7-9 to TRBJ1-6; D is unresolved. With 1 base removed from V and 10 bases from J, the gap between germline ends came to 11 bases. Germline V gene sequence: CDR1 SEHNR, CDR2 FQNEAQ (reference sequence). The CDR3 length is 14 residues. This chain's CDR3 is CASSLGLEGSPLHF. The CDR3 DNA sequence: TGTGCCAGCAGCTTAGGGTTAGAGGGATCACCCCTCCACTTT.

The CDR3 DNA sequence: TGTGCCAGCAGCGGTTCCAGGGAAGGGAACACCGGGGAGCTGTTTTTT. Amino acids: CASSGSREGNTGELFF. The chain recombines TRBV7-2 with TRBJ2-2, with D tentatively TRBD1 (5 bases). The CDR3 covers 16 residues. Germline CDR1 SGHTA, CDR2 FQGNSA. Trimming removed 5 bases at V and 1 base at J, with 14 bases between.

The chain joins TRBV2 to TRBJ2-2; the match to TRBD2 covers 9 bases. The trim removed 8 bases at V and 0 bases at J, leaving 4 bases unmatched. Germline values: CDR1 SNHLY, CDR2 FYNNEI. The CDR3 consists of 15 residues. This CDR3 is CASRSGGSNTGELFF. Written as DNA, the CDR3 is TGTGCCAGCCGTAGCGGGGGCTCGAACACCGGGGAGCTGTTTTTT.

The V gene is TRBV10-3, the J gene TRBJ2-1; maybe TRBD2 (6 bases). This CDR3 comprises 18 residues. V lost 1 base and J lost 6, with 22 bases in between. Germline V gene data show CDR1 as ENHRY and CDR2 as SYGVKD. The CDR3 loop is CAISELYSGRGRSNEQFF. CDR3 nucleotides: TGTGCCATCAGTGAGTTATATAGCGGTCGGGGGAGGAGCAATGAGCAGTTCTTC.

Only a few counts were recorded for this clonotype. V and J are TRBV28 and TRBJ1-5; D is unclear. V was clipped by 7 bases and J by 3 bases, with 10 bases between them. Per germline, CDR1 MDHEN and CDR2 SYDVKM. CDR3 length equals 13 residues. The CDR3 is CASKPRFNQPQHF. The CDR3 region has the DNA TGTGCCAGCAAACCACGCTTCAATCAGCCCCAGCATTTT. Filled out from reference TRBV28 and TRBJ1-5, the complete variable domain reads DVKVTQSSRYLVKRTGEKVFLECVQDMDHENMFWYRQDPGLGLRLIYFSYDVKMKEKGDIPEGYSVSREKKERFSLILESASTNQTSMYLCASKPRFNQPQHFGDGTRLSIL.

This clonotype has just one count. V usage is TRBV20-1 and J usage is TRBJ1-2; weak D call: TRBD1 (6 bases). CDR3 size: 13 residues. Germline lookup yields CDR1 DFQATT and CDR2 SNEGSKA (reference sequence). Trimming pared 2 bases from V and 4 bases from J, leaving 11 bases between. CDR3 loop: CSARYRESYGYTF. The CDR3 region has the DNA TGCAGTGCTAGATACAGGGAGTCCTATGGCTACACCTTC.

V usage is TRBV28 and J usage is TRBJ2-7; no clear D gene. The J call may be incorrect, as the DNA end agrees better with TRBJ2-5. CDR3 size: 13 residues. CDR1 MDHEN and CDR2 SYDVKM come from the germline V gene. CDR3 coding DNA: TGTGCCAGCAGTCCCGGGCCCCCAAAGACCCAGTACTTC. It specifies CASSPGPPKTQYF.

V and J are TRBV7-2 and TRBJ2-1; 9 bases map to TRBD2. Trimming cost V 1 base and J 7 bases; bases outside gene matches: 5. Germline V CDR1 and CDR2: SGHTA, FQGNSA. The CDR3 length is 15 residues. This CDR3 reads CASSLVAGVGNEQFF. The CDR3 DNA reads as TGTGCCAGCAGCTTAGTAGCGGGGGTTGGGAATGAGCAGTTCTTC.

This clonotype was seen only once. This rearrangement joins TRBV10-3 to TRBJ1-2; D remains ambiguous. V lost 5 bases to trimming and J lost 2 bases, with 6 bases between them. The CDR3 runs 12 residues. The V gene's germline CDR1 is ENHRY and CDR2 SYGVKD. The CDR3 region is CAISTGNYGYTF. The CDR3 coding sequence is TGTGCCATCAGTACCGGGAACTATGGCTACACCTTC.

This chain connects TRBV7-8 to TRBJ2-1; D might be TRBD1 (7 bases). CDR3 length: 14 amino acids. Per germline, CDR1 SGHVS and CDR2 FQNEAQ. V was pared by 5 bases and J by 9 bases, with 17 bases between. CDR3 in amino acids: CASSPRQGGSEQFF. As DNA, the CDR3 is TGTGCCAGCAGCCCTCGACAGGGAGGTAGTGAGCAGTTCTTC.

The table lists this clonotype with many counts. The gene calls are TRBV28 and TRBJ2-2; D possibly matches TRBD1 or TRBD2 (6 bases each). The CDR3 loop spans 13 amino acids. V was shortened by 8 bases and J by 3 bases, with 10 bases between the two germline ends. Germline CDR1 is MDHEN and CDR2 is SYDVKM. CDR3 protein: CASWRGDTGELFF. For the CDR3, the DNA is TGTGCCAGCTGGAGGGGGGACACCGGGGAGCTGTTTTTT.

The chain combines TRBV20-1 with TRBJ2-5, with 9 bases matching TRBD2. The CDR3 covers 18 residues. From germline, CDR1 is DFQATT and CDR2 SNEGSKA (reference sequence). V lost 0 bases, J lost 1 base, and 12 bases stayed unmatched. Written as DNA, the CDR3 is TGCAGTGCTAGAGATCGTAGCGGCGGGGGGGAGCGCCAAGAGACCCAGTACTTC. Protein: CSARDRSGGGERQETQYF.

The genes are TRBV20-1 and TRBJ2-7; possibly TRBD1 or TRBD2 for D (5 bases each). The germline V gene has CDR1 DFQATT and CDR2 SNEGSKA (reference sequence). V lost 5 bases to trimming and J lost 2 bases, with 19 bases between them. The CDR3 covers 15 residues. CDR3 DNA sequence: TGCAGTGCTCGCGTTGTGACGGGGCTGGCCTACGAGCAGTACTTC. Amino acids: CSARVVTGLAYEQYF.

The CDR3 nucleotides read TGTGCCAGCAGTTTATACGGGGGCGCAGGTCAGCCCCAGCATTTT. This codes for CASSLYGGAGQPQHF. The genes are TRBV27 and TRBJ1-5, with TRBD1 as a possible D gene (6 bases). V lost 1 base, J lost 6 bases, and 13 bases lay in between. The CDR3 is made up of 15 amino acids. Germline loops: CDR1 MNHEY, CDR2 SMNVEV (reference sequence).

The chain is built from TRBV20-1 and TRBJ2-7; D possibly matches TRBD1 or TRBD2 (5 bases each). The V and J ends lost 0 bases and 6 bases respectively, with 12 bases between them. The germline CDR1 and CDR2 sequences are DFQATT and SNEGSKA (reference sequence). There are 13 residues in the CDR3. The CDR3 nucleotides read TGCAGTGCTAGAGAGGGGGTATCCCTCGAGCAGTACTTC. Its protein product is CSAREGVSLEQYF.

The CDR3, as DNA: TGCAGTGCTAGTGAAACAGGGCGCGGCACTGAAGCTTTCTTT. Translated, it gives CSASETGRGTEAFF. This chain joins TRBV20-1 and TRBJ1-1; maybe TRBD1 (6 bases). Germline assignment: CDR1 DFQATT and CDR2 SNEGSKA (reference sequence). The V and J ends lost 3 bases and 4 bases respectively, with 15 bases between them. CDR3 size: 14 residues.